What follows are 27 T cell receptor beta chains derived from one specimen sequenced in a study of blood T cell repertoires in COVID-19. The table came from immunoSEQ multiplex PCR; TCRdb's copy has only in-frame clones and leaves some out. The repertoire holds some 180,000 clones, with 84% as singletons. The source material was peripheral blood. The receptors were gathered from an elderly woman with COVID-19, enrolled during active disease.

The CDR3 protein is CASSRSGEGAKNYGYTF. CDR3 nucleotide sequence: TGTGCCAGCTCACGATCTGGGGAAGGGGCTAAGAACTATGGCTACACCTTC. V and J are TRBV18 and TRBJ1-2; tentative D call: TRBD1 (5 bases). Germline assignment: CDR1 KGHSH and CDR2 LQKENI. CDR3 length: 17 amino acids. V dropped 4 bases and J dropped 2 bases, with 20 bases sitting between them.

This clone is a singleton in its sample. The chain employs TRBV6-5 and TRBJ2-1; TRBD2 agrees at 9 bases. Trimming took 8 bases from V and 3 from J; bases not matched to a gene: 5. Germline V gene data show CDR1 as MNHEY and CDR2 as SVGAGI. The CDR3 spans 14 residues. The chain's CDR3 is CASVPAGGYNEQFF. CDR3 nucleotide sequence: TGTGCCAGCGTCCCAGCGGGGGGCTACAATGAGCAGTTCTTC.

Here the CDR3 reads CAWSVGSGTYYEQYF. In DNA form, the CDR3 reads TGTGCCTGGAGTGTCGGTAGCGGAACCTACTACGAGCAGTACTTC. The rearrangement uses TRBV30 and TRBJ2-7, with D maybe TRBD2 (6 bases). The V end lost 0 bases, the J end lost 3 bases, and 15 bases lay between the germline ends. The CDR3 consists of 15 residues. Germline V gene sequence: CDR1 GTSNPN, CDR2 SVGIG (reference sequence).

Regarding this clone: This same CDR3 is encoded by further DNA sequences in the sample. The rearrangement uses TRBV9 and TRBJ1-2, with TRBD1 matching 7 bases. CDR1 SGDLS and CDR2 YYNGEE come from the germline V gene. There are 14 residues in the CDR3. Germline trimming cut 3 bases from V and 2 bases from J; bases unmatched to any gene: 4. In DNA, the CDR3 is TGTGCCAGCAGCGCAACAGGGGCCAACTATGGCTACACCTTC. Its protein product is CASSATGANYGYTF.

The chain is built from TRBV29-1 and TRBJ1-2; 7 bases align to TRBD1. The junction had 4 bases not matched to a gene; V was cut back by 8 bases and J by 4 bases. In germline, CDR1 is SQVTM, CDR2 ANQGSEA. The length of the CDR3 is 11 residues. For the CDR3, the DNA is TGCAGCACCGGACAGGTCTATGGCTACACCTTC. Amino acids: CSTGQVYGYTF. The variable domain in full, completed from reference TRBV29-1 and TRBJ1-2, reads SAVISQKPSRDICQRGTSLTIQCQVDSQVTMMFWYRQQPGQSLTLIATANQGSEATYESGFVIDKFPISRPNLTFSTLTVSNMSPEDSSIYLCSTGQVYGYTFGSGTRLTVV.

Points on this clone: Distinct nucleotide sequences in the sample also encode this CDR3. The chain is built from TRBV7-2 and TRBJ1-5, with TRBD1 matching 10 bases. Trimming at V came to 1 base and at J to 5 bases, leaving 2 bases not matched to a gene. The CDR3 contains 15 residues. Germline CDR1 SGHTA, CDR2 FQGNSA. This CDR3 reads CASSLGQGADQPQHF. The CDR3 nucleotides are TGTGCCAGCAGCTTAGGACAGGGGGCGGATCAGCCCCAGCATTTT.

The rearrangement joins TRBV27 to TRBJ1-1; D gene uncertain. The CDR3 spans 12 residues. Trimming pared 6 bases from V and 4 bases from J, leaving 9 bases between. CDR1 and CDR2 (germline): MNHEY, SMNVEV (reference sequence). The CDR3 nucleotides read TGTGCCAGCAGCCGGGGAGGCACTGAAGCTTTCTTT. Its translation: CASSRGGTEAFF.

V is TRBV4-3 and J is TRBJ1-2, with 8 nucleotides matching TRBD1. J gave up 5 bases and V 1 base, and 6 bases lay outside the gene matches. CDR3 length equals 15 residues. CDR1 is LGHNA, CDR2 YSLEER, per germline. CDR3 in DNA: TGCGCCAGCAGCCAAGCGGACAGGGTGGAGTATGGCTACACCTTC. Translating gives CASSQADRVEYGYTF.

The chain links TRBV27 to TRBJ2-1, with 13 bases fitting TRBD2. This CDR3 is 17 amino acids long. Trimming cost V 4 bases and J 9 bases; bases outside gene matches: 12. Germline loops: CDR1 MNHEY, CDR2 SMNVEV (reference sequence). The CDR3 region is CASSSPWTSGSFFEQFF. CDR3 nucleotides: TGTGCCAGCAGTTCCCCCTGGACTAGCGGGAGTTTCTTTGAGCAGTTCTTC.

The rearrangement uses TRBV5-5 and TRBJ1-1; 7 nucleotides agree with TRBD1. The J segment lost 12 bases and the V segment lost 2 bases, leaving 7 bases of the junction unmatched. The germline CDR1 and CDR2 sequences are SGHKS and YYEKEE (reference sequence). CDR3 size: 12 residues. The CDR3 region has the DNA TGTGCCAGCAGCTTCAACAGGGGTTCGCCTTTCTTT. Translated: CASSFNRGSPFF.

This rearrangement joins TRBV19 to TRBJ1-2, with 8 bases fitting TRBD1. The CDR3 extends over 14 amino acids. After removal of 3 bases from V and 8 bases from J, the junction contained 8 bases not matched to a gene. Looked up from germline, CDR1 is LNHDA and CDR2 is SQIVND (reference sequence). The DNA of the CDR3 is TGTGCCAGTAGTATGCTTCCCGGGACAGGCGGCTACACCTTC. The encoded protein is CASSMLPGTGGYTF.

This chain uses TRBV19 with TRBJ1-2; D gene uncertain. V dropped 3 bases and J dropped 6 bases, with 11 bases sitting between them. Germline assignment: CDR1 LNHDA and CDR2 SQIVND (reference sequence). This CDR3 region has 13 residues. The CDR3 DNA reads as TGTGCCAGTAGTATCCGGGAGGGCCATGGCTACACCTTC. Translation gives CASSIREGHGYTF.

The chain is built from TRBV2 and TRBJ1-1; TRBD1 aligns across 8 bases. Germline loops: CDR1 SNHLY, CDR2 FYNNEI. Unmatched junction bases numbered 4, after V lost 5 bases and J lost 5 bases. This CDR3 spans 13 amino acids. CDR3 sequence: CASSRQGWTEAFF. For the CDR3, the DNA is TGTGCCAGCAGTAGACAGGGGTGGACTGAAGCTTTCTTT.

The V call is TRBV19, the J call TRBJ1-5; D is undetermined. This CDR3 spans 14 amino acids. Trimming left V 1 base short and J 4 bases short, with 8 bases between. CDR1 is LNHDA, CDR2 SQIVND, per germline (reference sequence). Here the CDR3 DNA reads TGTGCCAGTAGTATAGTAACGGGAAATCAGCCCCAGCATTTT. Residues: CASSIVTGNQPQHF.

The chain links TRBV6-4 to TRBJ2-1; 7 positions agree with TRBD2. The CDR3 covers 13 residues. The germline V gene encodes CDR1 MRHNA and CDR2 SNTAGT. Trimming cost V 4 bases and J 8 bases; bases outside gene matches: 5. The CDR3 DNA sequence: TGTGCCAGCAGTGTGGCGGGAGTCCATGAGCAGTTCTTC. It translates to CASSVAGVHEQFF.

The V gene is TRBV27, the J gene TRBJ1-2; D uncertain. This CDR3 has 14 residues. V was clipped by 7 bases and J by 2 bases, with 14 bases between them. Germline V gene data show CDR1 as MNHEY and CDR2 as SMNVEV (reference sequence). CDR3 in amino acids: CASNPAGKNYGYTF. The CDR3 DNA sequence: TGTGCCAGCAACCCGGCGGGAAAGAACTATGGCTACACCTTC.

J is TRBJ2-7 and V is TRBV29-1; perhaps TRBD1 as D (6 bases). V dropped 7 bases and J dropped 6 bases, with 19 bases sitting between them. The CDR3 extends over 13 amino acids. The V gene's germline CDR1 is SQVTM and CDR2 ANQGSEA. CDR3 DNA: TGCAGCGCTAGACAGGCCCACAGCGGCGAGCAGTACTTC. Protein sequence: CSARQAHSGEQYF.

In this sample, this clone turned up once. This chain connects TRBV7-2 to TRBJ2-7, with D tentatively TRBD2 (6 bases). The CDR3 runs to 14 residues. Germline-derived CDR1 and CDR2 are SGHTA and FQGNSA. V was trimmed by 5 bases and J by 0 bases, leaving 11 bases between them. The CDR3 bases are TGTGCCAGCAGCCGGCTAGCGAACTCCTACGAGCAGTACTTC. It codes for CASSRLANSYEQYF.

This chain joins TRBV27 and TRBJ1-4; tentatively, D is TRBD1 (6 bases). The CDR3 totals 14 residues. Germline assignment: CDR1 MNHEY and CDR2 SMNVEV (reference sequence). The V gene lost 5 bases and the J gene lost 6 bases, with 13 bases spanning the gap. This chain's CDR3 is CASSPQGMHEKLFF. CDR3 sequence (DNA): TGTGCCAGCAGTCCTCAGGGGATGCATGAAAAACTGTTTTTT.

V is TRBV27 and J is TRBJ2-3, with 9 bases fitting TRBD1. This CDR3 comprises 14 residues. Germline trimming cut 4 bases from V and 3 bases from J; bases unmatched to any gene: 2. Looked up from germline, CDR1 is MNHEY and CDR2 is SMNVEV (reference sequence). This chain's CDR3 is CASSSDRGTDTQYF. CDR3 nucleotide sequence: TGTGCCAGCAGTTCCGACAGGGGGACAGATACGCAGTATTTT.

This clone was counted once. The genes are TRBV5-4 and TRBJ2-3; TRBD2 matches 9 bases. Germline CDR1 is SGHNT and CDR2 is YYREEE (reference sequence). The length of the CDR3 is 16 residues. Trimming cost V 2 bases and J 1 base; bases outside gene matches: 5. The CDR3 coding sequence is TGTGCCAGCAGCTTCAAGCGGGGGGCGCGCACAGATACGCAGTATTTT. Encoded protein: CASSFKRGARTDTQYF.

J is TRBJ2-2 and V is TRBV7-6; tentative D call: TRBD1 (5 bases). Germline values: CDR1 SGHVS, CDR2 FNYEAQ. The CDR3 has 15 amino acids. V was cut by 2 bases and J by 1 base, with 8 bases left in between. The CDR3 DNA follows: TGTGCCAGCAGCTTATTAGGGGTGAACACCGGGGAGCTGTTTTTT. As protein: CASSLLGVNTGELFF.

CDR3 bases: TGTGCCAGCAGCAGAGACGGGAGTCAGCCCCAGCATTTT. Protein product: CASSRDGSQPQHF. The V and J genes are TRBV2 and TRBJ1-5; D is unresolved. V was cut by 6 bases and J by 6 bases, with 12 bases left in between. This CDR3 comprises 13 residues. Germline V gene lookup returns CDR1 SNHLY and CDR2 FYNNEI.

The genes are TRBV19 and TRBJ2-1, with 8 positions matching TRBD2. Per germline, CDR1 LNHDA and CDR2 SQIVND (reference sequence). The length of the CDR3 is 15 residues. After removal of 6 bases from V and 2 bases from J, the junction contained 6 bases not matched to a gene. CDR3 in amino acids: CASSRAGAAYNEQFF. The CDR3, as DNA: TGTGCCAGTAGCCGAGCGGGAGCCGCCTACAATGAGCAGTTCTTC.

The chain is built from TRBV7-2 and TRBJ2-1; D call uncertain. Germline V gene lookup returns CDR1 SGHTA and CDR2 FQGNSA. The ends were cut back, 1 base at V and 4 bases at J, with 8 bases in the middle. The CDR3 is 14 amino acids. CDR3 coding DNA: TGTGCCAGCAGCTTAGGCCTGACTTACAATGAGCAGTTCTTC. Protein: CASSLGLTYNEQFF. Full variable domain (missing parts from reference TRBV7-2 and TRBJ2-1): GAGVSQSPSNKVTEKGKDVELRCDPISGHTALYWYRQSLGQGLEFLIYFQGNSAPDKSGLPSDRFSAERTGGSVSTLTIQRTQQEDSAVYLCASSLGLTYNEQFFGPGTRLTVL.

The chain has TRBV18 and TRBJ2-1; TRBD2 aligns across 15 bases. CDR1 is KGHSH and CDR2 is LQKENI in the germline V gene. The V segment lost 3 bases and the J segment 7 bases; nucleotides outside the gene matches: 1. The CDR3 runs to 15 residues. CDR3 DNA: TGTGCCAGCTCACCTGGGACTAGCGGGGGGAATGAGCAGTTCTTC. Amino acid sequence: CASSPGTSGGNEQFF.

This rearrangement joins TRBV4-3 to TRBJ2-2, with 10 bases matching TRBD2. The length of the CDR3 is 15 residues. The V segment lost 2 bases and the J segment 7 bases; nucleotides outside the gene matches: 4. Germline CDR1 is LGHNA and CDR2 is YSLEER. CDR3 sequence: CASSQSGGAYGELFF. CDR3 coding DNA: TGCGCCAGCAGCCAAAGCGGGGGGGCTTACGGGGAGCTGTTTTTT.